This T cell receptor (beta chain) was found in a study of blood T cell repertoires in COVID-19. Study information: Spain, Italy and the United States supplied samples that represented acute and convalescent COVID-19. T cells, B-cell-depleted T cells, or PBMCs supplied cDNA or gDNA.

The CDR3 is 13 amino acids. The germline V and J ends were trimmed by 5 bases and 7 bases, with 12 bases remaining between them. Looked up from germline, CDR1 is SGHTA and CDR2 is FQGNSA. As handled by the study authors: Amplified reference gene primers provided the basis for estimating nucleated cell counts. Clones were sequenced by immunoSEQ multiplex PCR, and TCRdb holds only the in-frame ones, with some missing. For V, J and clone size, that table is used; D and trimming come from the DNA. The sample yields some 260,000 clones, roughly 90% seen once. The receptor was derived from a human donor in a cohort sampled during active COVID-19. Specimen: peripheral blood. The V call is TRBV7-2, the J call TRBJ2-1; possibly TRBD2 for D (5 bases). As DNA, the CDR3 is TGTGCCAGCAGCCCCAGGACGGGGAATGAGCAGTTCTTC. Translating it yields CASSPRTGNEQFF.